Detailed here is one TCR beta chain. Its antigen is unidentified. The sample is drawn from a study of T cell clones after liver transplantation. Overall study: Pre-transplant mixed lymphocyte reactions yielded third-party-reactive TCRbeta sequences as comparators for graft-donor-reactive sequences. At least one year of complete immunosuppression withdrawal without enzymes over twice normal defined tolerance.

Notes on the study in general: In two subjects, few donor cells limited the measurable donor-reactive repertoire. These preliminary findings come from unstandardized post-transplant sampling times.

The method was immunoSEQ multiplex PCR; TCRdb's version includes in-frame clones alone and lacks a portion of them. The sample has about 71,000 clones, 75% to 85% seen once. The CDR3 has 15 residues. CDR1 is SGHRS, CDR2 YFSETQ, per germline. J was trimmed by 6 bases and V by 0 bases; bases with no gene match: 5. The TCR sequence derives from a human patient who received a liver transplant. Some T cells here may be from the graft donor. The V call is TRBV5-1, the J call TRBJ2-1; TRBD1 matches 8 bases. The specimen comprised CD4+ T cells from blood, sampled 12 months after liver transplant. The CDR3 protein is CASSLARDRINEQFF. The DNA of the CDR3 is TGCGCCAGCAGCTTGGCCCGGGACAGGATCAATGAGCAGTTCTTC. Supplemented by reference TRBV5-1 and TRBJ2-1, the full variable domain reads KAGVTQTPRYLIKTRGQQVTLSCSPISGHRSVSWYQQTPGQGLQFLFEYFSETQRNKGNFPGRFSGRQFSNSRSEMNVSTLELGDSALYLCASSLARDRINEQFFGPGTRLTVL.